What follows describes a single T cell receptor beta chain. Its antigen is unidentified. The sample belongs to a study of cytomegalovirus exposure and HLA in healthy donors. Study-level points and caveats: Later, an analysis found that TCR clusters from the first cohort tended to co-occur in the 90 to 150 validation repertoires. TCR beta chains numbering more than 150 were designated cytomegalovirus-associated.

Some clones are missing from TCRdb's copy, which holds only in-frame ones; the method was immunoSEQ multiplex PCR. The table has tens of thousands of clones, 80% to 90% seen once. The germline V gene encodes CDR1 SEHNR and CDR2 FQNEAQ (reference sequence). CDR3 length: 18 residues. With V trimmed by 4 bases and J by 0 bases, 12 bases remained unmatched. A roughly 120-subject validation cohort, separate from the approximately 610-subject first cohort, supplied the donors. This receptor was obtained from a woman younger than 35 in good health and CMV-seronegative. The rearrangement joins TRBV7-9 to TRBJ2-1; 7 positions match TRBD2. Material: PBMCs. The CDR3 DNA follows: TGTGCCAGCAGCTCACCGCCAGGGAGGGGACGCTCCTACAATGAGCAGTTCTTC. Translation gives CASSSPPGRGRSYNEQFF.